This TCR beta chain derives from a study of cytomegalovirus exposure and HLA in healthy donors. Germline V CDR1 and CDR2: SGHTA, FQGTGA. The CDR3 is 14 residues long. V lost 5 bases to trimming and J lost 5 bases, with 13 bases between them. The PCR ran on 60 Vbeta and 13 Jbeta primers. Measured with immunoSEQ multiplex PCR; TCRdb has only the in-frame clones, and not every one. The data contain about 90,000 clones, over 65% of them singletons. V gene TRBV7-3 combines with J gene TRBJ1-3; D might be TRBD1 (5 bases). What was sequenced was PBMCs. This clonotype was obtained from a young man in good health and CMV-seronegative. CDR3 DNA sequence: TGTGCCAGCAGCCCCCCGACAGACAGAAACACCATATATTTT. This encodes CASSPPTDRNTIYF.